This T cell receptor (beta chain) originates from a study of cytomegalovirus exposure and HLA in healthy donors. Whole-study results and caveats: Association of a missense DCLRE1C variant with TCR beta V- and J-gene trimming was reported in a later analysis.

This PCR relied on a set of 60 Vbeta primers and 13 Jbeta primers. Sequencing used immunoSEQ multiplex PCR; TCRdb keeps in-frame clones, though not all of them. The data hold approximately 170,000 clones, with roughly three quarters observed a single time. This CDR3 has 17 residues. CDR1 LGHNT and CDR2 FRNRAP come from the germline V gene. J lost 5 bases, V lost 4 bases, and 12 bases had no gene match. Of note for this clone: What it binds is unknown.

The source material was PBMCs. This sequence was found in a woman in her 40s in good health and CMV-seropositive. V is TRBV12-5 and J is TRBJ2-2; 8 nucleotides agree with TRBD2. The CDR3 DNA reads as TGTGCTAGTGGTTCACTTCCTGCGGGGGGTCGAACCGGGGAGCTGTTTTTT. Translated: CASGSLPAGGRTGELFF.